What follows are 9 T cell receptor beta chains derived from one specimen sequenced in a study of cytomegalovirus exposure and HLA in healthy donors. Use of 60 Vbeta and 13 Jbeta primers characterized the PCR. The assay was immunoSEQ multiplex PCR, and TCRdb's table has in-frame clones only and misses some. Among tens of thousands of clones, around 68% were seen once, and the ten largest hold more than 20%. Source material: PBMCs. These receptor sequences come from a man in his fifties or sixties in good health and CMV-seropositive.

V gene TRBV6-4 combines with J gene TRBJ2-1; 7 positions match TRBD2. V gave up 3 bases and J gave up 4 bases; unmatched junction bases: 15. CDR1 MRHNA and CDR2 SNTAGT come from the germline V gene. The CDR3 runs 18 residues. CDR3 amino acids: CASSEAWVASGGYNEQFF. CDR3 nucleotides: TGTGCCAGCAGTGAGGCGTGGGTGGCTAGCGGCGGGTACAATGAGCAGTTCTTC.

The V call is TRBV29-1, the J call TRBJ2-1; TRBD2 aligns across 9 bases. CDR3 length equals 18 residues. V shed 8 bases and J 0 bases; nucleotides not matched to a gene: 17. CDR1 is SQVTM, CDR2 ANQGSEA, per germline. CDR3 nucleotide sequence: TGCAGCATCTCCGGGACTAGCAGCAATCGCGACTCCTACAATGAGCAGTTCTTC. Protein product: CSISGTSSNRDSYNEQFF.

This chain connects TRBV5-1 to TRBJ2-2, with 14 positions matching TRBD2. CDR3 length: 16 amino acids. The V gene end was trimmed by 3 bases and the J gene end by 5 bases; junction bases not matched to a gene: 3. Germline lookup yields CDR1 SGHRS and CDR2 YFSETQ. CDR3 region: CASSSGLAGATGELFF. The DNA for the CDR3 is TGCGCCAGCAGCTCGGGACTAGCGGGAGCAACCGGGGAGCTGTTTTTT.

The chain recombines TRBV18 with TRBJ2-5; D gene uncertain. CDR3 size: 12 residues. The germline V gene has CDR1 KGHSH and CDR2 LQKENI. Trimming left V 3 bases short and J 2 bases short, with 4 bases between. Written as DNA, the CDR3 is TGTGCCAGCTCACCCCTACAAGAGACCCAGTACTTC. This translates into CASSPLQETQYF.

CDR3 sequence: CASSSPPRLLYGYTF. In DNA form, the CDR3 reads TGTGCCAGCAGCTCCCCGCCGCGACTGCTCTATGGCTACACCTTC. The chain has TRBV7-2 and TRBJ1-2; D is unresolved. V was shortened by 4 bases and J by 4 bases, with 16 bases between the two germline ends. This CDR3 region has 15 residues. CDR1 is SGHTA, CDR2 FQGNSA, per germline.

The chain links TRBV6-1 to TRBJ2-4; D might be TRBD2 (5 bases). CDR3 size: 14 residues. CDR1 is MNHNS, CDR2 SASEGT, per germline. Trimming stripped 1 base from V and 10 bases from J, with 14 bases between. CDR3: CASSEEAVRSIQYF. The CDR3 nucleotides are TGTGCCAGCAGTGAAGAAGCGGTCCGGAGTATTCAGTACTTC.

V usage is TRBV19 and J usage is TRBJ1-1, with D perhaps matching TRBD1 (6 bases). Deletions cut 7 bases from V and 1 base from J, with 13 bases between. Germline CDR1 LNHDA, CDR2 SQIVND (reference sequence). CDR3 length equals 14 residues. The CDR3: CASKPTGTNTEAFF. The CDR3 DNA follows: TGTGCCAGTAAACCCACAGGGACGAACACTGAAGCTTTCTTT. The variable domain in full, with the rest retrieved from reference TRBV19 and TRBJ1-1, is DGGITQSPKYLFRKEGQNVTLSCEQNLNHDAMYWYRQDPGQGLRLIYYSQIVNDFQKGDIAEGYSVSREKKESFPLTVTSAQKNPTAFYLCASKPTGTNTEAFFGQGTRLTVV.

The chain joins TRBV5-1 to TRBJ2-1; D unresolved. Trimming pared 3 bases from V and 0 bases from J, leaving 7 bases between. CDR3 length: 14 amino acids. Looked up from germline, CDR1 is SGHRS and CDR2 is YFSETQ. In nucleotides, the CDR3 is TGCGCCAGCAGCTCTAAAATCTCCTACAATGAGCAGTTCTTC. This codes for CASSSKISYNEQFF.

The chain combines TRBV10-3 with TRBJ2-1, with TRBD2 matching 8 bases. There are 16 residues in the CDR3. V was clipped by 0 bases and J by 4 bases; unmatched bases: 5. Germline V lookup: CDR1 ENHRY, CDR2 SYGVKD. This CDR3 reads CAISESGSGGYNEQFF. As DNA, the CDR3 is TGTGCCATCAGTGAGTCCGGAAGCGGGGGATACAATGAGCAGTTCTTC.